This TCR beta chain was sequenced during a study of T cells in Graves' hyperthyroidism and ophthalmopathy. Study observations and caveats: The blood repertoire included most of the expanded thyroid clonotypes above 0.001. By a 13 V-J model, ophthalmopathy was set apart from stable hyperthyroidism.

Graves' hyperthyroidism was deemed stable given no ophthalmopathy progression within 18 months. Extraction of PBMCs used under 13 ml of fresh peripheral blood. TCR beta CDR3 regions were amplified from RNA. First-round RT-PCR with HTBI primers amplified the TCR CDR3 region. MiXCR was run by TCRdb on the multiplex PCR reads, yielding one entry per CDR3 protein. The sample holds roughly 700,000 distinct CDR3 sequences; 11% to 15% are singletons and the top ten take roughly a tenth. In the case of this clonotype: Its antigen is unidentified.

Germline assignment: CDR1 MNHNS and CDR2 SASEGT. This CDR3 region has 13 residues. The V end was cut by 5 bases, the J end by 2 bases, with 7 bases between. This chain links TRBV6-1 with TRBJ2-1, with a weak D call TRBD1 (6 bases). The sequenced material came from blood. This TCR was recovered from a woman aged 18 to 35 with Graves' hyperthyroidism. The CDR3 region has the DNA TGTGCCAGCAGTCGGGACACCTACAATGAGCAGTTCTTC. The encoded protein is CASSRDTYNEQFF.